This T cell receptor (beta chain) was captured by sequencing in a study of early T cells in non-severe SARS-CoV-2 infection. Across the study: RNA in bulk from unsorted whole blood was sequenced, and chains were unpaired.

Each cDNA molecule carried a unique molecular identifier. TCRdb reprocessed the 5' RACE reads via MiXCR and lists one record per CDR3 protein. The top ten clones hold over 8.5% of a sample with roughly 61,000 distinct CDR3 sequences, roughly a tenth of them seen once. Study-wide results and caveats: VDJdb-based annotation leaned toward anti-spike CD8 responses and missed private and CD4 specificities.

This clonotype was seen many times. What it binds is not known. The CDR3 sequence is 14 residues long. V lost 7 bases and J 4 bases, leaving 16 bases between the germline ends. The sample was whole blood. The sequence was obtained from an adult who was a healthcare worker with PCR-confirmed SARS-CoV-2 infection or an uninfected control (not recorded which). The chain employs TRBV12-3 or TRBV12-4 and TRBJ1-2; TRBD1 might be the D (5 bases). DNA of the CDR3: TGTGCCAGCACCCTTCCGGGGCAGCCCTATGGCTACACCTTC. It encodes CASTLPGQPYGYTF.